The next 11 T cell receptor beta chains were all read from a single sample in a study of cytomegalovirus exposure and HLA in healthy donors. PCR was performed using 60 Vbeta and 13 Jbeta primers. TCRdb's table, derived via immunoSEQ multiplex PCR, lists solely in-frame clones and lacks some. There are 55,000 to 70,000 clones in the sample; 70% to 75% occur only once, and under 7% lies in the top ten. Specimen: PBMCs. The receptors shown here come from a young woman in good health and CMV-seronegative.

This clone was seen just once. The chain is built from TRBV7-2 and TRBJ2-3, with 8 bases lining up with TRBD2. The CDR3 is 15 residues long. V lost 5 bases, J lost 5 bases, and 9 bases stayed unmatched. CDR1 and CDR2 from the germline V gene are SGHTA and FQGNSA. CDR3 coding DNA: TGTGCCAGCAGCACCCCCGGGGCGGGGGGAGATACGCAGTATTTT. Residues: CASSTPGAGGDTQYF.

The J gene is TRBJ1-2, the V gene TRBV7-8; 8 positions match TRBD1. Germline CDR1 and CDR2: SGHVS and FQNEAQ. V lost 4 bases, J lost 5 bases, and 12 bases stayed unmatched. The CDR3 totals 16 residues. The CDR3: CASSSQGQGKRYGYTF. DNA of the CDR3: TGTGCCAGCAGCTCCCAAGGACAGGGAAAAAGATATGGCTACACCTTC.

There are a few counts of this clone. V is TRBV2 and J is TRBJ2-5; 8 nucleotides agree with TRBD2. Germline V CDR1 and CDR2: SNHLY, FYNNEI. This CDR3 spans 17 amino acids. J gave up 2 bases and V 6 bases, and 14 bases lay outside the gene matches. The CDR3 DNA sequence: TGTGCCAGCAGAGCCTCCGGGAGGGTCCTCATTCAAGAGACCCAGTACTTC. Its translation is CASRASGRVLIQETQYF.

The chain links TRBV30 to TRBJ1-1; D call uncertain. Germline V CDR1 and CDR2: GTSNPN, SVGIG (reference sequence). This CDR3 is built from 17 residues. Between the trimmed V and J ends, which lost 0 bases and 4 bases, there was a span of 21 bases. This CDR3 reads CAWSVARSSSFLTEAFF. The CDR3 DNA is TGTGCCTGGAGTGTGGCGAGGTCCTCTTCTTTCCTCACTGAAGCTTTCTTT.

The chain recombines TRBV4-1 with TRBJ2-1; possible D gene TRBD1, 6 bases. Germline V gene sequence: CDR1 MGHRA, CDR2 YSYEKL. Trimming took off 3 bases at V and 9 bases at J, with 12 bases between the two ends. The CDR3 is 13 amino acids. DNA for the CDR3: TGCGCCAGCAGCCAGCACGTAGGGGGTGAGCAGTTCTTC. Amino acids: CASSQHVGGEQFF.

The gene calls are TRBV5-4 and TRBJ2-1; 7 nucleotides agree with TRBD2. This CDR3 region has 13 residues. Per germline, CDR1 SGHNT and CDR2 YYREEE (reference sequence). The junction had 3 bases not matched to a gene; V was cut back by 5 bases and J by 4 bases. In DNA, the CDR3 is TGTGCCAGCAGTTTTAGCGGGTACAATGAGCAGTTCTTC. Translated: CASSFSGYNEQFF.

In its sample, this clone was seen once. The chain has TRBV6-5 and TRBJ1-1, with TRBD1 matching 7 bases. The ends lost 5 bases at V and 7 bases at J; junction bases unmatched: 10. The CDR3 has 14 residues. Germline V gene lookup returns CDR1 MNHEY and CDR2 SVGAGI. CDR3 nucleotides: TGTGCCAGCAGTCTTACAGGGGATGGGGGTGAAGCTTTCTTT. It is translated as CASSLTGDGGEAFF.

The table lists this clone with a few counts. The chain carries TRBV7-2 and TRBJ2-2, with TRBD2 matching over 9 bases. The CDR3 has 15 amino acids. Germline trimming cut 5 bases from V and 9 bases from J; bases unmatched to any gene: 10. Germline CDR1 is SGHTA and CDR2 is FQGNSA. Written as DNA, the CDR3 is TGTGCCAGCAGCATGACTAGCGGTACAGCCCGGGAGCTGTTTTTT. This codes for CASSMTSGTARELFF.

On this clone itself: Other nucleotide sequences in the sample specify the same CDR3. The J gene is TRBJ1-4, the V gene TRBV5-1; TRBD1 is a possible D gene (5 bases). The germline V gene encodes CDR1 SGHRS and CDR2 YFSETQ. The length of the CDR3 is 15 residues. V lost 3 bases to trimming and J lost 4 bases, with 13 bases between them. CDR3 DNA sequence: TGCGCCAGCAGCTCTTCATCGGGGGATAATGAAAAACTGTTTTTT. Amino acid sequence: CASSSSSGDNEKLFF.

Regarding this clone: At the DNA level, this CDR3 is encoded by other sequences in the same sample as well. V and J are TRBV29-1 and TRBJ1-4; D not resolved. This CDR3 is built from 13 residues. V dropped 2 bases and J dropped 5 bases, with 9 bases sitting between them. CDR1 is SQVTM and CDR2 is ANQGSEA in the germline V gene. CDR3 in DNA: TGCAGCGTTGAATCCGGTAAAAATGAAAAACTGTTTTTT. Translating it yields CSVESGKNEKLFF.

The chain carries TRBV11-3 and TRBJ2-2; 9 bases fit TRBD1. This CDR3 has 15 amino acids. The trim removed 5 bases at V and 5 bases at J, leaving 6 bases unmatched. Germline V gene data show CDR1 as SGHNT and CDR2 as YENEEA. The CDR3 nucleotides are TGTGCCAGCAGCCACAGGGGGCGCCTGACCGGGGAGCTGTTTTTT. It is translated as CASSHRGRLTGELFF.